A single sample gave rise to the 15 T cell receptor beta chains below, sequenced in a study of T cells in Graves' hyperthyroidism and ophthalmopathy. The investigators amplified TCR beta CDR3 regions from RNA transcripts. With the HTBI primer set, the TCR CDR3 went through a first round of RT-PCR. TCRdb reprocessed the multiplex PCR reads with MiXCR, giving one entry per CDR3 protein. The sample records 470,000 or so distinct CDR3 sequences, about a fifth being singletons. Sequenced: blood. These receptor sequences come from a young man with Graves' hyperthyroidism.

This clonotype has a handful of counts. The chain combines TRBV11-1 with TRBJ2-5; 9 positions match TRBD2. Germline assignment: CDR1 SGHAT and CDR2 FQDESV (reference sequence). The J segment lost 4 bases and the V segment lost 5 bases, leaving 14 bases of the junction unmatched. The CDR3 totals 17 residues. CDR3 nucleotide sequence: TGTGCCAGCAGCCTCCCCCGGGCGCGGGGGGGCCGAGAGACCCAGTACTTC. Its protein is CASSLPRARGGRETQYF.

CDR3 loop: CASSLAPEQYF. CDR3 sequence (DNA): TGTGCCAGCAGTCTAGCCCCCGAGCAGTACTTC. This sequence joins TRBV2 and TRBJ2-7, with D tentatively TRBD2 (5 bases). There are 11 residues in the CDR3. Looked up from germline, CDR1 is SNHLY and CDR2 is FYNNEI. Deletions cut 5 bases from V and 6 bases from J, with 8 bases between.

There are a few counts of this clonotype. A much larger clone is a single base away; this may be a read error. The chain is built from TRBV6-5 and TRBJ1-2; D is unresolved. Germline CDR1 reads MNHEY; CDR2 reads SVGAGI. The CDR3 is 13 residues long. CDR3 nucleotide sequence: TGTGCCAGCAGTTACGCTCCTAACGATGGCTACACCTTC. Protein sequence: CASSYAPNDGYTF.

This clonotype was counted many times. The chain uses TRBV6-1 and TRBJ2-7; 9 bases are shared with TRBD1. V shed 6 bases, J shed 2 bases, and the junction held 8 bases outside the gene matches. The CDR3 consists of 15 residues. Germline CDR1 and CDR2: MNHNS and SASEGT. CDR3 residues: CASRPLGTGTYEQYF. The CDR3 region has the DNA TGTGCCAGCAGACCTCTCGGGACAGGGACCTACGAGCAGTACTTC.

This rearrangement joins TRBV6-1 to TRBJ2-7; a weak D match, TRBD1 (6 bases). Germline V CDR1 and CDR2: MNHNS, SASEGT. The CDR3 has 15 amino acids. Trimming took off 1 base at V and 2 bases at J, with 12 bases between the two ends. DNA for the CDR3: TGTGCCAGCAGTGAAGACTTTCGGGACACCTACGAGCAGTACTTC. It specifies CASSEDFRDTYEQYF.

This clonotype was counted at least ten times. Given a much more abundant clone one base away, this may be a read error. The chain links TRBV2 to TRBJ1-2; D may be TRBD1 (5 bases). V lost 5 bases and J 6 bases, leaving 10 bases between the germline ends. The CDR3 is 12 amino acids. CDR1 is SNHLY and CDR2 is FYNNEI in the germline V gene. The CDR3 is CASSRRDHGYTF. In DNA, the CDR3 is TGTGCCAGCAGTCGCCGGGACCATGGCTACACCTTC.

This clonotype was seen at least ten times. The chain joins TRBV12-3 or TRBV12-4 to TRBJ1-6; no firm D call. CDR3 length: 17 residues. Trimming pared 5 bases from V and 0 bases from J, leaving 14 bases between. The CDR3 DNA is TGTGCCAGCAGTCCCGGACGGCTTAGCTCCTATAATTCACCCCTCCACTTT. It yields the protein CASSPGRLSSYNSPLHF.

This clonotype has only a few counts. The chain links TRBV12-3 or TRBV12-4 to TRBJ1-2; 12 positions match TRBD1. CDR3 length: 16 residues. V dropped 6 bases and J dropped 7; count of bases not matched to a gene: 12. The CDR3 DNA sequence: TGTGCCAGCAGCCCGGGACAGGGGGCACGTGGGCGTGGCTACACCTTC. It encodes CASSPGQGARGRGYTF.

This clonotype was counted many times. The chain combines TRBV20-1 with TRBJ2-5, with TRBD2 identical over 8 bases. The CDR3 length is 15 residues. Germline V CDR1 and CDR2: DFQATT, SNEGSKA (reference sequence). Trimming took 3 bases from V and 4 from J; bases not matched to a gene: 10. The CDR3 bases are TGCAGTGCTAGGCATGCGGGGGGTTCGGGAGAGACCCAGTACTTC. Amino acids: CSARHAGGSGETQYF.

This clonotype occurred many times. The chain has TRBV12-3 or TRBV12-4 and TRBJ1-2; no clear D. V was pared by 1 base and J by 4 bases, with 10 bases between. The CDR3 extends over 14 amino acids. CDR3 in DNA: TGTGCCAGCAGTTTAGGGGTGGTTCGCTATGGCTACACCTTC. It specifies CASSLGVVRYGYTF.

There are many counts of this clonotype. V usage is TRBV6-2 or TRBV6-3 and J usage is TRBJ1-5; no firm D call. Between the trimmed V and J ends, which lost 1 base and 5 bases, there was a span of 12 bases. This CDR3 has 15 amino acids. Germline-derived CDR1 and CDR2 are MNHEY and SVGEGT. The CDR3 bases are TGTGCCAGCAGTTACTTGCGCCTCCGGGATCAGCCCCAGCATTTT. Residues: CASSYLRLRDQPQHF.

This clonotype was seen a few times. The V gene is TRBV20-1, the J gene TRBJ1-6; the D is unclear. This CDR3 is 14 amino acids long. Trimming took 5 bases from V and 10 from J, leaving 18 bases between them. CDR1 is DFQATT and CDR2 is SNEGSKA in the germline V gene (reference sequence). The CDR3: CSAAKDAVLSPLHF. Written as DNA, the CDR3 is TGCAGTGCTGCTAAGGACGCTGTCCTCTCACCCCTCCACTTT.

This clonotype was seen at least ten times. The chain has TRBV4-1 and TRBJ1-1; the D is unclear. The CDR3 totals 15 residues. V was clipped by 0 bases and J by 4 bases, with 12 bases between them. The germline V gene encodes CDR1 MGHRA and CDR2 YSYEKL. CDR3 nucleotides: TGCGCCAGCAGCCAAGATGGGCAGATGGGCACTGAAGCTTTCTTT. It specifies CASSQDGQMGTEAFF.

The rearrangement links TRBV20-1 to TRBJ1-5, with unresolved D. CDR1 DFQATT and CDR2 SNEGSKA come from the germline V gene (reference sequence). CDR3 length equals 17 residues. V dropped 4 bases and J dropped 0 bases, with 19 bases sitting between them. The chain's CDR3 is CSATRALRTSSNQPQHF. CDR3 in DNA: TGCAGTGCTACGCGAGCTTTACGGACGAGTAGCAATCAGCCCCAGCATTTT.

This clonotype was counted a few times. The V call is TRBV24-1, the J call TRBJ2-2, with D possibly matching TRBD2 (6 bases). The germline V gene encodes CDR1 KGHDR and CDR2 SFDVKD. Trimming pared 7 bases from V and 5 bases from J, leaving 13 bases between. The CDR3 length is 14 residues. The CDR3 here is CATRPDRETGELFF. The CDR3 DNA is TGTGCCACCAGGCCAGACCGGGAGACCGGGGAGCTGTTTTTT.